Sequencing of this T cell receptor beta chain was carried out in a study of blood T cell repertoires in COVID-19. Study background: The analysed material was cDNA or gDNA that came from T cells, B-cell-depleted T cells, or PBMCs.

Here immunoSEQ multiplex PCR was the method, and the copy in TCRdb shows in-frame clones only, minus some. The sample holds under 60,000 clones; about 80% are singletons and the top ten take 25%. This CDR3 contains 14 residues. Germline trimming cut 5 bases from V and 1 base from J; bases unmatched to any gene: 3. The V gene's germline CDR1 is SGHTA and CDR2 FQGNSA. V is TRBV7-2 and J is TRBJ1-1; TRBD1 aligns across 8 bases. The sequence was collected from a man aged 65 to 85 with acute or convalescent COVID-19. The source material was peripheral blood. The CDR3 DNA reads as TGTGCCAGCAGCCAGGGGGCAGCGAACACTGAAGCTTTCTTT. Its protein is CASSQGAANTEAFF.